The clone carrying this TCR beta chain was recorded a few times. TCRdb reanalysed the 5' RACE reads using MiXCR and keeps one entry per CDR3 protein. The table records around 310,000 distinct CDR3 sequences, 4% to 5.5% of them present only once. The source of the sample is a study of T cells after yellow fever vaccination. Per germline, CDR1 SGHTS and CDR2 YDEGEE. V was clipped by 2 bases and J by 0 bases; unmatched bases: 12. This CDR3 spans 18 amino acids. The origin of this receptor is a man aged 18 to 29 who received the YFV17D yellow fever vaccine. The material sequenced was PBMCs, taken 15 days after the yellow fever booster vaccination. The chain employs TRBV5-8 and TRBJ2-7, with TRBD2 matching over 9 bases. CDR3 in DNA: TGTGCCAGCAGCTTCCGTCGAGCGGGGGGTCCCAGCTCCTACGAGCAGTACTTC. As protein: CASSFRRAGGPSSYEQYF.